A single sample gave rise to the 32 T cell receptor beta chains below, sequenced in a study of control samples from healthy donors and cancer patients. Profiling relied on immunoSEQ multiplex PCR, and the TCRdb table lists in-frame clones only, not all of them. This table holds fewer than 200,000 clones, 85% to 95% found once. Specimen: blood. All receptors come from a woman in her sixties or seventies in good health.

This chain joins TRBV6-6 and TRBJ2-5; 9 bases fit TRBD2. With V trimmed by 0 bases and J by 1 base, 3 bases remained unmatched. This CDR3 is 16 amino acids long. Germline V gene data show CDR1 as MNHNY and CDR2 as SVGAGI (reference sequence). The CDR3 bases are TGTGCCAGCAGTTACTCGACGCGGGGGGGCCAAGAGACCCAGTACTTC. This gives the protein CASSYSTRGGQETQYF.

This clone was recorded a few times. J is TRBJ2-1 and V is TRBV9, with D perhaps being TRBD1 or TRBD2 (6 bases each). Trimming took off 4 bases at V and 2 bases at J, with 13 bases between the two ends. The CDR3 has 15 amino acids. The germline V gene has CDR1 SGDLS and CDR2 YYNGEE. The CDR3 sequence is CASSPGASAYNEQFF. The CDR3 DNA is TGTGCCAGCAGCCCGGGGGCTAGCGCCTACAATGAGCAGTTCTTC.

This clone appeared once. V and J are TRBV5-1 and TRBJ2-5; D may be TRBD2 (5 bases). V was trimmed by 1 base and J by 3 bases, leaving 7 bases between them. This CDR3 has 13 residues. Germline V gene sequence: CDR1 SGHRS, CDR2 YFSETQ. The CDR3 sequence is CASSLNGKETQYF. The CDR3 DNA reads TGCGCCAGCAGCTTGAACGGGAAAGAGACCCAGTACTTC.

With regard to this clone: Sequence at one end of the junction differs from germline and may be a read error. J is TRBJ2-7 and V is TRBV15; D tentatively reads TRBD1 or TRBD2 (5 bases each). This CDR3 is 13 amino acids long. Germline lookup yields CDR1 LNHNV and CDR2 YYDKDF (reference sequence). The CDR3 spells CATRRGDLYEQYF. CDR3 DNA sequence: TGTGCCACCAGAAGAGGGGATTTATACGAGCAGTACTTC. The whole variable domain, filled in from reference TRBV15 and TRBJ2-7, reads DAMVIQNPRYQVTQFGKPVTLSCSQTLNHNVMYWYQQKSSQAPKLLFHYYDKDFNNEADTPDNFQSRRPNTSFCFLDIRSPGLGDTAMYLCATRRGDLYEQYFGPGTRLTVT.

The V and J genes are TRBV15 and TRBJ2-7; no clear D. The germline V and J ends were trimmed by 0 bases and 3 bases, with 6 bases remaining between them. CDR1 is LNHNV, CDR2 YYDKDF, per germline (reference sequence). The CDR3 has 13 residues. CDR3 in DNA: TGTGCCACCAGCAGAGATGGGAACTACGAGCAGTACTTC. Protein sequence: CATSRDGNYEQYF.

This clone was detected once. CDR3 DNA: TGTGCCACCAGCAGAGATCGCTTACGGGGTCTTGACTATGGCTACACCTTC. Its protein is CATSRDRLRGLDYGYTF. The chain uses TRBV15 and TRBJ1-2; unclear D gene. With 0 bases removed from V and 3 bases from J, the gap between germline ends came to 17 bases. The CDR3 extends over 17 amino acids. Germline lookup yields CDR1 LNHNV and CDR2 YYDKDF (reference sequence).

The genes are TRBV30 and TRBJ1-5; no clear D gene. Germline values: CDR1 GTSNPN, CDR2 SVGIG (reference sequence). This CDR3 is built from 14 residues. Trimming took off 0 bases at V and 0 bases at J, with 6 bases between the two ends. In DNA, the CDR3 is TGTGCCTGGAGTGTGGGGTTTAGCAATCAGCCCCAGCATTTT. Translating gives CAWSVGFSNQPQHF.

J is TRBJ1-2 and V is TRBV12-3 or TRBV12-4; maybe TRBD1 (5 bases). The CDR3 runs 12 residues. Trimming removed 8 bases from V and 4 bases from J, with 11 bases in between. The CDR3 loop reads CASPNQGYGYTF. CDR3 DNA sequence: TGTGCCAGCCCGAATCAGGGCTATGGCTACACCTTC.

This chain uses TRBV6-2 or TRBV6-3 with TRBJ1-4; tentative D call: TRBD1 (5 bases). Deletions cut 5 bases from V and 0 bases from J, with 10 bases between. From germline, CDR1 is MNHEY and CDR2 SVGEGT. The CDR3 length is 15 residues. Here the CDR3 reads CASSTGTATNEKLFF. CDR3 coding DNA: TGTGCCAGCAGTACCGGGACGGCAACTAATGAAAAACTGTTTTTT.

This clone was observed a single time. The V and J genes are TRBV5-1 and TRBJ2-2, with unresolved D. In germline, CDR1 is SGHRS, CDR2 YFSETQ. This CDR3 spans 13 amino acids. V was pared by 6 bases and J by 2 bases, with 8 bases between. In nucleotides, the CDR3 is TGCGCCAGCAAAAGTTCCAACACCGGGGAGCTGTTTTTT. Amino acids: CASKSSNTGELFF.

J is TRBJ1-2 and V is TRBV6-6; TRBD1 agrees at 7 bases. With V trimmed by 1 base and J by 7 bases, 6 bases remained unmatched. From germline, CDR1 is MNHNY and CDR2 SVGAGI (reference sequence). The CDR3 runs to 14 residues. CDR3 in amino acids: CASSYFDRVGGYTF. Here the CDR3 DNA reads TGTGCCAGCAGTTACTTCGACAGGGTTGGTGGCTACACCTTC.

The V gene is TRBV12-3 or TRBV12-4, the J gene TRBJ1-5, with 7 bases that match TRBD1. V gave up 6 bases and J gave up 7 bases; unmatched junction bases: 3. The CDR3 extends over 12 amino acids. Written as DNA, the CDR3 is TGTGCCAGCAGCACGGGACAGCAGCCCCAGCATTTT. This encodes CASSTGQQPQHF.

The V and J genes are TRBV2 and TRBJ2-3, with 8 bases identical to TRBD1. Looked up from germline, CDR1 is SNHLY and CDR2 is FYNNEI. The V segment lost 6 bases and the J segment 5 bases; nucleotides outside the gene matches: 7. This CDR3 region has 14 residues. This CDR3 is CASREDRVKDTQYF. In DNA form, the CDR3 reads TGTGCCAGCAGGGAGGACAGGGTGAAAGATACGCAGTATTTT.

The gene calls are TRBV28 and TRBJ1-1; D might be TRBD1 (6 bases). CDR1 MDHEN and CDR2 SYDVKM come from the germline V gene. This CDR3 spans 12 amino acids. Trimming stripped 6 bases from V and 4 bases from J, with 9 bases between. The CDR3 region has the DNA TGTGCCAGCAGCACACAGGGCACTGAAGCTTTCTTT. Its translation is CASSTQGTEAFF. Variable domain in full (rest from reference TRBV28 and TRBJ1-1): DVKVTQSSRYLVKRTGEKVFLECVQDMDHENMFWYRQDPGLGLRLIYFSYDVKMKEKGDIPEGYSVSREKKERFSLILESASTNQTSMYLCASSTQGTEAFFGQGTRLTVV.

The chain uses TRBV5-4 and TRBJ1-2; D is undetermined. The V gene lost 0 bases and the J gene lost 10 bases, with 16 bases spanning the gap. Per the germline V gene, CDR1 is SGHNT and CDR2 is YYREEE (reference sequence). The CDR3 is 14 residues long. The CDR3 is CASSLGTAEGDYTF. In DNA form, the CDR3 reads TGTGCCAGCAGCTTGGGGACCGCTGAAGGTGACTACACCTTC.

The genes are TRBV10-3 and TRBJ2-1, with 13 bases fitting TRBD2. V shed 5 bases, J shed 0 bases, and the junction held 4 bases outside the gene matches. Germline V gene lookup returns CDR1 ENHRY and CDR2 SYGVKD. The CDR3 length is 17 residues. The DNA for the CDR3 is TGTGCCATCAGTATGACTAGCGGGGGGAGCTCCTACAATGAGCAGTTCTTC. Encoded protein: CAISMTSGGSSYNEQFF.

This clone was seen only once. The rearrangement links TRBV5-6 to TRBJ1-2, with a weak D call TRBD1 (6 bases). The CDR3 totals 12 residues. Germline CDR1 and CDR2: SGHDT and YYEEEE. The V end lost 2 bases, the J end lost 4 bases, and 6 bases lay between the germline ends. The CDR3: CASSLQGYGYTF. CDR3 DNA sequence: TGTGCCAGCAGCTTACAGGGCTATGGCTACACCTTC.

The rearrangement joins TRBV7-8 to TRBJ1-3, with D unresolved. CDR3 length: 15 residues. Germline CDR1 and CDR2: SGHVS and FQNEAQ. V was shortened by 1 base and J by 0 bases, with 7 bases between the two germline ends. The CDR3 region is CASSLVPNSGNTIYF. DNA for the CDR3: TGTGCCAGCAGCTTAGTTCCGAACTCTGGAAACACCATATATTTT.

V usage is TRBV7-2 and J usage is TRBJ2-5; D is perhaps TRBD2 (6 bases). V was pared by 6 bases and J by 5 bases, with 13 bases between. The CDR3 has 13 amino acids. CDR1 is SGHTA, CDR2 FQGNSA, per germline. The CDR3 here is CASRPAGRETQYF. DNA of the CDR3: TGTGCCAGCAGACCCGCGGGGCGGGAGACCCAGTACTTC.

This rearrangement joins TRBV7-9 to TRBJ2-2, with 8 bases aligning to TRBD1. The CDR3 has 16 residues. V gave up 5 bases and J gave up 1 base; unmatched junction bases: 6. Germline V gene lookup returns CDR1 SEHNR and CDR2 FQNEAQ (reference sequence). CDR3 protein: CASSPRGQGNTGELFF. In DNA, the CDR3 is TGTGCCAGCAGCCCCCGTGGACAGGGGAACACCGGGGAGCTGTTTTTT.

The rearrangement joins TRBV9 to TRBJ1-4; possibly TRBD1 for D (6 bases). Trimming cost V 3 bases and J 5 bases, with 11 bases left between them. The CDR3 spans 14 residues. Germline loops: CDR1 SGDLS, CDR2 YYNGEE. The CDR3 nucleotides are TGTGCCAGCAGCGGGGACATCAGGAATGAAAAACTGTTTTTT. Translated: CASSGDIRNEKLFF.

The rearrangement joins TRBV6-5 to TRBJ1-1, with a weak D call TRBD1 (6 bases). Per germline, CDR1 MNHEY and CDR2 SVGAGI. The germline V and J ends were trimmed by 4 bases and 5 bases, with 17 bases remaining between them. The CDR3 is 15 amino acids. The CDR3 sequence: CASSWTDRSGTEAFF. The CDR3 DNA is TGTGCCAGCAGTTGGACCGACAGGTCCGGTACTGAAGCTTTCTTT.

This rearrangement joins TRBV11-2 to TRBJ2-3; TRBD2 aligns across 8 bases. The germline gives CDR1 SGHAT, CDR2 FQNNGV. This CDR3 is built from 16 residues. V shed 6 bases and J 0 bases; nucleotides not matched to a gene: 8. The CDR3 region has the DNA TGTGCCAGCAGGTCGCCGGGACTAGGAAGCACAGATACGCAGTATTTT. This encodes CASRSPGLGSTDTQYF. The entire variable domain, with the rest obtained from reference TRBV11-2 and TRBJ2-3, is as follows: EAGVAQSPRYKIIEKRQSVAFWCNPISGHATLYWYQQILGQGPKLLIQFQNNGVVDDSQLPKDRFSAERLKGVDSTLKIQPAKLEDSAVYLCASRSPGLGSTDTQYFGPGTRLTVL.

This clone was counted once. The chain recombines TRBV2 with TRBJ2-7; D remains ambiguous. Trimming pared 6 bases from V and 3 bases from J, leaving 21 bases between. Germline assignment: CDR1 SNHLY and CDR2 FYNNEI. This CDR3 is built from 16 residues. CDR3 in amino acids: CASRGYETPGNYEQYF. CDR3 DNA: TGTGCCAGCAGAGGGTATGAGACCCCAGGAAACTACGAGCAGTACTTC.

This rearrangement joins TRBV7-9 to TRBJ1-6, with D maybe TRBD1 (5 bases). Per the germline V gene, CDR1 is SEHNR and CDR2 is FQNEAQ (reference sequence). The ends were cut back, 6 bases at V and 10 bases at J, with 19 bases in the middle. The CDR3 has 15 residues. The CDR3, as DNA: TGTGCCAGCAGTCCAAGTGGCAGGGAGCGATCACCCCTCCACTTT. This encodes CASSPSGRERSPLHF.

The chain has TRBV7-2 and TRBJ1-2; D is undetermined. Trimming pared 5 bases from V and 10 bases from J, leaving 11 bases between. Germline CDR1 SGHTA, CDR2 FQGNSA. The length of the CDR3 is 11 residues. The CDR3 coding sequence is TGTGCCAGCAGCCACACCAACATCTACACCTTC. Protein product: CASSHTNIYTF.

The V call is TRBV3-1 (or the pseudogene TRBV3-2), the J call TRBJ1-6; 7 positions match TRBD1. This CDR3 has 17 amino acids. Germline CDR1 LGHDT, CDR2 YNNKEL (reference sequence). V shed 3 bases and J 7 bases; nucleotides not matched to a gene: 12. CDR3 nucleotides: TGTGCCAGCAGCCATGAATTATACCGGGACAGAAATTCACCCCTCCACTTT. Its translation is CASSHELYRDRNSPLHF.

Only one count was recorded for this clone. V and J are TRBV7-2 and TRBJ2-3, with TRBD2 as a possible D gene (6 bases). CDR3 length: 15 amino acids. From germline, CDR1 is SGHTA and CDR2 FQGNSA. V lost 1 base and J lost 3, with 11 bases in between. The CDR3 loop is CASSLVGGETDTQYF. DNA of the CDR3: TGTGCCAGCAGCTTAGTGGGCGGGGAGACAGATACGCAGTATTTT.

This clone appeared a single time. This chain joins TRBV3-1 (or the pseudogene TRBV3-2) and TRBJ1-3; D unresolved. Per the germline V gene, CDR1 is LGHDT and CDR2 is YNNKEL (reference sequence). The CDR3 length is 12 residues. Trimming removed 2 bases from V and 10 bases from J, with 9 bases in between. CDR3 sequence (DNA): TGTGCCAGCAGCCAACCGGGGTTGACCATATATTTT. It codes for CASSQPGLTIYF.

Here the CDR3 DNA reads TGCAGCGGTCAAACCTGGGACACTGAAGCTTTCTTT. Translating gives CSGQTWDTEAFF. The chain links TRBV29-1 to TRBJ1-1, with no clear D. CDR3 size: 12 residues. Trimming took off 7 bases at V and 3 bases at J, with 12 bases between the two ends. The germline V gene encodes CDR1 SQVTM and CDR2 ANQGSEA. The full variable domain, its missing parts supplied by reference TRBV29-1 and TRBJ1-1, is SAVISQKPSRDICQRGTSLTIQCQVDSQVTMMFWYRQQPGQSLTLIATANQGSEATYESGFVIDKFPISRPNLTFSTLTVSNMSPEDSSIYLCSGQTWDTEAFFGQGTRLTVV.

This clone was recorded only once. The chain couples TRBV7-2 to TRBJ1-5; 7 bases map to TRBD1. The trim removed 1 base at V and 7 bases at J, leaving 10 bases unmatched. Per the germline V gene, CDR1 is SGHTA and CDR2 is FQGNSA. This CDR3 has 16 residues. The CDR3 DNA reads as TGTGCCAGCAGCTTAGTGGGTACGGCAGGGGGGCAGCCCCAGCATTTT. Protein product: CASSLVGTAGGQPQHF. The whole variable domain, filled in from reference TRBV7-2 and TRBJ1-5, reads GAGVSQSPSNKVTEKGKDVELRCDPISGHTALYWYRQSLGQGLEFLIYFQGNSAPDKSGLPSDRFSAERTGGSVSTLTIQRTQQEDSAVYLCASSLVGTAGGQPQHFGDGTRLSIL.

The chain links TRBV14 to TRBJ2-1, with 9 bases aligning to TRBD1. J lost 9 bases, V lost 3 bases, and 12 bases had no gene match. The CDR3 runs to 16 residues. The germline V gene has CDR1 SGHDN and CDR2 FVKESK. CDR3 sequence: CASSQGQGPPLTEQFF. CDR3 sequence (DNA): TGTGCCAGCAGCCAGGGACAGGGACCTCCGCTCACTGAGCAGTTCTTC.